The T cell receptor beta chain under discussion was sequenced for a study of blood T cell repertoires in COVID-19. Clones were sequenced by immunoSEQ multiplex PCR, and TCRdb holds only the in-frame ones, with some missing. This table holds approximately 90,000 clones, under 85% found once. The ends were cut back, 1 base at V and 3 bases at J, with 6 bases in the middle. The CDR3 spans 13 residues. From germline, CDR1 is SGHAT and CDR2 FQNNGV. The sequence was obtained from a man in his 70s with acute or convalescent COVID-19. Sequencing input: peripheral blood. The chain recombines TRBV11-2 with TRBJ1-2; D is unclear. The CDR3 sequence: CASSLAGYYGYTF. For the CDR3, the DNA is TGTGCCAGCAGCTTAGCGGGATACTATGGCTACACCTTC.